This T cell receptor (beta chain) is from a study of vaccination and CD4 T cells after COVID-19. Documented time point: late sampling 161 to 241 days after vaccination in three convalescent patients. The treatment: approximately 11-day PBMC culture with coronavirus spike peptide pools or control peptides (ViraFEST assay). Study-level findings and limits: The median proportion of reactive clones detected only post-vaccination in convalescent patients was 85% to 90%.

This CDR3 spans 14 amino acids. CDR1 and CDR2 from the germline V gene are SGHTA and FQGNSA. V was cut by 6 bases and J by 1 base, with 10 bases left in between. By share, this clonotype ranks as medium-sized (0.01 to 0.1%). Its specificity is not known. Cultured CD4+ T cell DNA underwent sequencing with the Oncomine TCR Beta short-read assay. TCRdb reprocessed the PCR reads via MiXCR and lists one record per CDR3 protein. Counted here are nearly 25,000 distinct CDR3 sequences, about 31% occurring once; the ten biggest clones make up under 3.5%. The TCR sequence derives from a human donor who had recovered from COVID-19. The rearrangement links TRBV7-2 to TRBJ1-5; possible D gene TRBD1, 5 bases. The sequenced sample was CD4+ T cells from blood, cultured in vitro, obtained about 7 months after SARS-CoV-2 vaccination. CDR3 DNA: TGTGCCAGCAGGCGCACAGGAAGCAATCAGCCCCAGCATTTT. Protein: CASRRTGSNQPQHF.